A single sample gave rise to the 14 T cell receptor beta chains below, sequenced in a study of regulatory T cells in long-lasting Graves disease. To make TCR beta libraries, researchers used iRepertoire HTBI primers and Arm-PCR of CDR3 regions. MiXCR, applied by TCRdb to the multiplex PCR reads, yields one record per CDR3 protein. Among 400,000 to 600,000 distinct CDR3 sequences, roughly 21% were seen once, and the ten largest hold roughly 6.9%. Time point indicated: persistent/refractory GD, antithyroid drugs over 5 years with positive TRAb. TCR sequences were obtained from RNA taken from PBMCs. The sequencing here drew on peripheral blood mononuclear cells (PBMCs), taken when the disease was refractory, from a patient treated with antithyroid drugs. These receptor sequences come from a female donor with Graves disease.

Many counts were recorded for this clonotype. This chain joins TRBV6-1 and TRBJ2-5; a possible D gene is TRBD2 (6 bases). With 2 bases removed from V and 1 base from J, the gap between germline ends came to 11 bases. The CDR3 is 15 amino acids. Per germline, CDR1 MNHNS and CDR2 SASEGT. CDR3 amino acids: CASSESRGIQETQYF. As DNA, the CDR3 is TGTGCCAGCAGTGAAAGTCGGGGGATCCAAGAGACCCAGTACTTC.

This chain connects TRBV29-1 to TRBJ1-1; 7 bases fit TRBD1. Germline V CDR1 and CDR2: SQVTM, ANQGSEA. The ends lost 3 bases at V and 10 bases at J; junction bases unmatched: 8. The CDR3 spans 12 residues. CDR3 protein: CSVEQVKGAAFF. CDR3 in DNA: TGCAGCGTTGAGCAAGTAAAGGGGGCAGCTTTCTTT.

At least ten counts were recorded for this clonotype. The junction shows a germline mismatch at one end, possibly a read error. The chain has TRBV28 and TRBJ2-2; no clear D gene. The CDR3 sequence is 12 residues long. Germline V gene data show CDR1 as MDHEN and CDR2 as SYDVKM. DNA of the CDR3: TGTGCCAGCAATTTAGGAACCGGGGAGCTGTTTTTT. It codes for CASNLGTGELFF.

This clonotype has a count of ten or more. The chain recombines TRBV2 with TRBJ2-5, with unresolved D. CDR3 size: 13 residues. The germline V gene encodes CDR1 SNHLY and CDR2 FYNNEI. Deletions cut 4 bases from V and 1 base from J, with 7 bases between. The CDR3 region has the DNA TGTGCCAGCAGTGTGACAATCCAAGAGACCCAGTACTTC. Its translation: CASSVTIQETQYF.

This clonotype was picked up many times. The gene calls are TRBV27 and TRBJ1-1, with D unclear. There are 14 residues in the CDR3. The germline V and J ends were trimmed by 0 bases and 3 bases, with 8 bases remaining between them. Germline V gene sequence: CDR1 MNHEY, CDR2 SMNVEV (reference sequence). The CDR3 spells CASSLSGYHTEAFF. The CDR3 coding sequence is TGTGCCAGCAGTTTATCAGGATACCACACTGAAGCTTTCTTT.

The chain has TRBV12-3 or TRBV12-4 and TRBJ1-3; 7 nucleotides match TRBD1. Unmatched junction bases numbered 6, after V lost 6 bases and J lost 4 bases. This CDR3 is 14 amino acids long. The CDR3 region has the DNA TGTGCCAGCAGCTCGACAGGGCCCGGAAACACCATATATTTT. Protein product: CASSSTGPGNTIYF.

This clonotype has a count of ten or more. In DNA form, the CDR3 reads TGTGCCAGCAGCCGCGACAGGGGGCCCGGGGAGCTGTTTTTT. Amino acid sequence: CASSRDRGPGELFF. The chain has TRBV6-1 and TRBJ2-2; 10 bases agree with TRBD1. The CDR3 has 14 residues. The V segment lost 6 bases and the J segment 6 bases; nucleotides outside the gene matches: 4. Germline lookup yields CDR1 MNHNS and CDR2 SASEGT.

This clonotype showed up just a few times. J is TRBJ2-5 and V is TRBV20-1; TRBD1 matches at 9 bases. Germline CDR1 is DFQATT and CDR2 is SNEGSKA (reference sequence). V shed 2 bases, J shed 1 base, and the junction held 2 bases outside the gene matches. CDR3 length: 14 residues. The CDR3 nucleotides are TGCAGTGCTAGAACAGGGGGCGGCCAAGAGACCCAGTACTTC. This sequence encodes CSARTGGGQETQYF.

This clonotype occurred many times. The chain has TRBV28 and TRBJ1-1; D is perhaps TRBD1 (5 bases). The germline V gene has CDR1 MDHEN and CDR2 SYDVKM. V lost 8 bases and J 4 bases, leaving 11 bases between the germline ends. The CDR3 is 12 amino acids. The CDR3 protein is CASASGGTEAFF. CDR3 DNA: TGTGCCAGCGCTAGTGGGGGCACTGAAGCTTTCTTT.

As to this clonotype: A much larger clone lies one base from this, so it may be a read error. The rearrangement joins TRBV28 to TRBJ2-6, with D unresolved. The germline gives CDR1 MDHEN, CDR2 SYDVKM. This CDR3 is built from 13 residues. The CDR3 is CTSVSAGANVLTF. The CDR3 DNA sequence: TGTACCAGCGTTTCGGCCGGGGCCAACGTCCTGACTTTC.

The chain employs TRBV2 and TRBJ1-1; D not resolved. V was pared by 6 bases and J by 4 bases, with 15 bases between. The germline gives CDR1 SNHLY, CDR2 FYNNEI. The CDR3 runs 14 residues. DNA of the CDR3: TGTGCCAGCAGAGAGGTGGAGGTAGGCACTGAAGCTTTCTTT. Protein product: CASREVEVGTEAFF.

This clonotype was detected many times. The chain is built from TRBV2 and TRBJ1-5, with D perhaps TRBD1 (6 bases). Trimming took 6 bases from V and 10 from J, leaving 13 bases between them. In germline, CDR1 is SNHLY, CDR2 FYNNEI. This CDR3 region has 12 residues. The CDR3 nucleotides read TGTGCCAGCAGAGTAGGGGGGGATCCCCAGCATTTT. Residues: CASRVGGDPQHF.

This chain uses TRBV2 with TRBJ2-1; D may be TRBD1 (5 bases). CDR3 length: 13 residues. CDR1 and CDR2 from the germline V gene are SNHLY and FYNNEI. V dropped 5 bases and J dropped 4 bases, with 9 bases sitting between them. The DNA of the CDR3 is TGTGCCAGCAGTAAGGACACTTACAATGAGCAGTTCTTC. This codes for CASSKDTYNEQFF.

This clonotype was observed a handful of times. A junction end diverges from the germline sequence, so it may reflect a read error. The J gene is TRBJ2-7, the V gene TRBV3-1; the D gene is possibly TRBD1 (6 bases). The length of the CDR3 is 15 residues. In germline, CDR1 is LGHDT, CDR2 YNNKEL (reference sequence). The chain's CDR3 is CASCQGDISSYEQYF. The CDR3 nucleotides read TGTGCCAGCTGCCAAGGGGACATCAGCTCCTACGAGCAGTACTTC.